Listed here is a single TCR beta chain. This clonotype was seen ten or more times. What antigen it recognizes has not been identified. Within one base of it there is no much larger clone, and no base qualities were kept. This entry is derived from a study of T cells in Graves' hyperthyroidism and ophthalmopathy (dated by TCRdb to the late 2010s). For context, the study as a whole: Peripheral blood samples were taken at initial diagnosis, before any treatment was given. The approximately 90 discovery patients were divided at random into training and test sets in a 7:3 ratio. Prospective prediction of ophthalmopathy was tested in an independent validation cohort consisting of some 18 hyperthyroidism patients and around 16 patients who later progressed to ophthalmopathy. In addition, the study compared T-cell repertoires in thyroid tissue and in blood from roughly six Graves' hyperthyroidism patients. According to the paper, TCR Vbeta CDR3 sequencing was carried out on some 140 peripheral blood samples, which came from around 43 ophthalmopathy, 75 or so hyperthyroidism and about 17 progressor patients. TCR V-J signatures able to tell the groups apart were searched for in a discovery cohort of approximately 95 patients, of whom 40 to 45 had Graves' ophthalmopathy and roughly 58 had stable Graves' hyperthyroidism. After sampling, hyperthyroidism patients received methimazole starting at 30 mg daily, and ophthalmopathy patients received high-dose intravenous methylprednisolone. Summary of the overall study and its limitations: No statistical method was used to set the sample size in advance, and investigators knew the group allocation. In validation, the model predicted progression to ophthalmopathy with approximately 71% sensitivity and 72% to 85% specificity, a median of about six months before onset. A 13 V-J signature model separated ophthalmopathy from stable hyperthyroidism, with approximately 87% sensitivity and 81% to 82% specificity in cross-validation and 80%/75% in testing. Most expanded thyroid clonotypes (frequency above 0.001) were also found in blood, which suggests that blood repertoires may mirror thyroid immune responses.

A patient counted as having stable Graves' hyperthyroidism if no progression to ophthalmopathy occurred over 18 months of follow-up. Hyperthyroidism patients were newly diagnosed, had a disease duration of under 2 months, and were aged 18 to 65 years. Any patient with an uncontrolled infection, another autoimmune disease, pregnancy or lactation was excluded. Diagnoses relied on clinical symptoms, serum thyroxine and TRAb, thyroid ultrasound and orbital computed tomography. Ficoll-Paque density gradient centrifugation was used to isolate PBMCs from 9.5 to 10 ml of fresh peripheral blood. Total RNA was extracted with Trizol reagent, and quality was checked on an Agilent 2100 Bioanalyzer. The TCR beta CDR3 regions were amplified from the RNA transcripts. For the first round of RT-PCR on the TCR CDR3, the HTBI primer set was used together with the Qiagen OneStep RT-PCR kit. The libraries were constructed in a second round of multiplex PCR and then size-selected and purified. Libraries were sequenced paired-end with 100 bp reads on an Illumina HiSeq2000. Concerning the study's data processing: SOAPnuke was used to process the raw data, removing reads that contained adapters or uncalled bases, had a mean Phred below 15, or lacked an exact match to the constant primer or identifier. COPE v1.2.5 was used to merge high-quality paired reads, and clonotypes were defined as unique nucleotide sequences. MiTCR v1.1 was used to align clonotypes to the IMGT TRBV, TRBD and TRBJ reference segments. Only V-J combinations with frequency above 0.0001, covering 99% to 99.2% of repertoires, were analysed. The TCS score was defined as F50 (clonal expansion) divided by E x V (chaos), with BLOSUM62-based TCRdist calculated between CDR3 peptides within each V-J. Welch's t-statistics and random forest reduced fewer than 550 V-J features to roughly 13, which were used in a naive Bayes classifier (R e1071). The public reads were reprocessed in TCRdb via fastp at Q25 and MiXCR, keeping in-frame beta chains. Each entry is one CDR3 protein sequence, shown with its most common DNA and genes. Clone size and V and J calls follow TCRdb, not the original study. Across this sample there are around 620,000 distinct CDR3 sequences, with 15% to 20% seen only once. The top ten clones comprise over 3.5% of the sample.

Source material: blood. The clonotype was recovered from a woman in her 30s with Graves' hyperthyroidism.

The DNA is TGTGCCAGCAGTCCCTGGGGGCTCGCTAACGAGCAGTACTTC. Translated, it reads CASSPWGLANEQYF. This sequence uses TRBV6-1 and TRBJ2-7; matching of 6 bases hints at TRBD1 as the D gene. At the junction V is shortened by 5 bases and J by 5 bases, with 16 bases in between. The germline V gene specifies MNHNS as CDR1 and SASEGT as CDR2. Inclusive of the bounding cysteine and phenylalanine, the CDR3 is 14 residues long. Kept here is only the CDR3 DNA, which spans 42 bases and is read in frame from base 1.